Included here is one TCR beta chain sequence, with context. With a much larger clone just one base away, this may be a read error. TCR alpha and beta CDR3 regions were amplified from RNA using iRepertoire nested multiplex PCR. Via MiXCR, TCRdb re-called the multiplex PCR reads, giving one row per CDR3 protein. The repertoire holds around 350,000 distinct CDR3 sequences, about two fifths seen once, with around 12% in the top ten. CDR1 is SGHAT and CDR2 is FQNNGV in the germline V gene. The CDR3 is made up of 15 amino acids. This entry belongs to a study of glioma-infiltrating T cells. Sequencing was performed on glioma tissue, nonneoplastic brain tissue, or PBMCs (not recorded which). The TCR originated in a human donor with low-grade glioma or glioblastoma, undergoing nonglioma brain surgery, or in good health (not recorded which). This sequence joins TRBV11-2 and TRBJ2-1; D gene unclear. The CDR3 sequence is CASSPFVRSYNERFF. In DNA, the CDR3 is TGTGCCAGCAGCCCCTTTGTACGGTCCTACAATGAGCGGTTCTTC.